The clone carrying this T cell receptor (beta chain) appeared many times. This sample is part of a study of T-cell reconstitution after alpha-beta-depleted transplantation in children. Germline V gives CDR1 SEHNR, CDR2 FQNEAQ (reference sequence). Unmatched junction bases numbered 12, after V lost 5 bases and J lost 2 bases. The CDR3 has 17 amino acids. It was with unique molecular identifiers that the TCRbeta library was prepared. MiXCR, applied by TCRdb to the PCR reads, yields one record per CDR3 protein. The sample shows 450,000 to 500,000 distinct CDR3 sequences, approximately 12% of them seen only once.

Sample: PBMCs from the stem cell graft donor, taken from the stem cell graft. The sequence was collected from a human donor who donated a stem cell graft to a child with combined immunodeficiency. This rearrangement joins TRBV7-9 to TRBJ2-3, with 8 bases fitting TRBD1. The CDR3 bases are TGTGCCAGCAGCGCGACCGCAGGGGGCGCATCCACAGATACGCAGTATTTT. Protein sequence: CASSATAGGASTDTQYF.